The rows below give T cell receptor beta chains drawn from one sample of a study of T cells and Merkel cell carcinoma outcomes. This table comes from immunoSEQ multiplex PCR, and its TCRdb copy is limited to in-frame clones, with some not included. The profile shows fewer than 20,000 clones, about 87% of them singletons. Sequenced sample: tumor tissue from Merkel cell carcinoma. Receptors were obtained from a human donor with Merkel cell carcinoma. CDR3s include the opening cysteine and the closing phenylalanine or tryptophan. The D gene is left open where the match is weak. Clone size is shown for a subset of rows, as once, few, many or a class of expanded clone.

TRBV18,NA,TRBJ2-3,NA,TGTGCCAGCTCGCCTCAGAGGACCCTGGGGTCAGATACGCAGTATTTT,CASSPQRTLGSDTQYF
TRBV19,NA,TRBJ2-6,NA,NA,CASSIPLVGQGAPVPTF
TRBV14,NA,TRBJ1-3,NA,TGTGCCAGCAGCCAAGTCGGAAACACCATATATTTT,CASSQVGNTIYF
TRBV30,once,TRBJ2-4,NA,TGTGCCTGGAGCCTACAGGGTGGCGTTCAGTACTTC,CAWSLQGGVQYF
TRBV7-9,NA,TRBJ1-5,NA,TGTGCCAGCAGCTTCACAGGGTTGGGGAATCAGCCCCAGCATTTT,CASSFTGLGNQPQHF
TRBV5-1,NA,TRBJ1-1,NA,TGCGCCAGCAGCTTGACCAGGGTTGGGAACACTGAAGCTTTCTTT,CASSLTRVGNTEAFF
TRBV6-4,NA,TRBJ2-2,NA,TGTGCCAGCAGGCTGACAGCGAACACCGGGGAGCTGTTTTTT,CASRLTANTGELFF
TRBV5-5,NA,TRBJ2-7,TRBD2,TGTGCCAGCAGCTCGGGACTAGCGGGAGGGACCGCCTACGAGCAGTACTTC,CASSSGLAGGTAYEQYF
TRBV30,NA,TRBJ1-2,NA,TGTGCCTGGAGTGTACCGACAGAATATGGCTACACCTTC,CAWSVPTEYGYTF
TRBV7-8,NA,TRBJ1-2,NA,TGTGCCAGCAGCGCCGGCGGGGGCTATGGCTACACCTTC,CASSAGGGYGYTF
TRBV20-1,NA,TRBJ2-7,NA,TGCAGTGCTGTCTCCGGCGACGAGCAGTACTTC,CSAVSGDEQYF
TRBV30,NA,TRBJ2-1,NA,TGTGCCTGGAGAAGCGGGACACTTGGGCAGTTCTTC,CAWRSGTLGQFF
TRBV25-1,NA,TRBJ1-1,NA,TGTGCCAGCAGTGACCCACGGGGGCCTGGCACTGAAGCTTTCTTT,CASSDPRGPGTEAFF
TRBV5-1,NA,TRBJ1-3,NA,TGCGCCAGCAGCTCGGAGGGGGCTGGAAACACCATATATTTT,CASSSEGAGNTIYF
TRBV30,NA,TRBJ1-1,TRBD1,TGTGCCTGGGGTTACAGGGGCACTGAAGCTTGCTTT,CAWGYRGTEACF
TRBV9,once,TRBJ1-1,NA,TGTGCCAGCAGCGTAGGGGCAGGGCAGAACACTGAAGCTTTCTTT,CASSVGAGQNTEAFF
TRBV4-1,NA,TRBJ1-2,TRBD1,TGCGCCAGCAGCCAAGATCCGGGACAGGGGGCGAGGAACTATGGCTACACCTTC,CASSQDPGQGARNYGYTF
TRBV11-1,NA,TRBJ1-3,NA,TGTGCCAGCAGCTTAATGCAGGGACGCTCTGGAAACACCATATATTTT,CASSLMQGRSGNTIYF
TRBV2,NA,TRBJ2-5,NA,TGTGCCAGCAGCGCGGACCAACTCAGGGAGACCCAGTACTTC,CASSADQLRETQYF
TRBV15,NA,TRBJ1-2,TRBD1,TGTGCCACCAGCGTGGACAGGGGGCTGAAAGGCTACACCTTC,CATSVDRGLKGYTF
TRBV25-1,NA,TRBJ1-2,TRBD1,TGTGCCAGCAGGGGGGGACAGGACCTGTCTAACTATGGCTACACCTTC,CASRGGQDLSNYGYTF
TRBV19,NA,TRBJ1-2,TRBD1,TGTGCCAGTACCAGTATAGACGGACAGGGCGATTCTAACTATGGCTACACCTTC,CASTSIDGQGDSNYGYTF
TRBV30,few,TRBJ2-7,TRBD1,TGTGCCTCGGGACAGGCCTACGAGCAGTACTTC,CASGQAYEQYF
TRBV4-1,NA,TRBJ1-5,NA,TGCGCCAGCGGCCAACGACAGGATAGCAATCAGCCCCAGCATTTT,CASGQRQDSNQPQHF
TRBV27,NA,TRBJ2-5,NA,TGTGCCAGCAGTTTACGCCCTCCAACCTCATACGTCGGGAGCCAAGAGACCCAGTACTTC,CASSLRPPTSYVGSQETQYF
TRBV5-1,NA,TRBJ2-3,TRBD2,TGCGCCAGCAGCATGGGACTAGCGGGAGTAGCAGATACGCAGTATTTT,CASSMGLAGVADTQYF
TRBV6-6,NA,TRBJ1-5,NA,TGTGCCAGCAGTTACTCGATGGGAAGCAATCAGCCCCAGCATTTT,CASSYSMGSNQPQHF
TRBV16,once,TRBJ1-1,NA,TGTGCCAGCAGCCTAGGAGGGGTGAACACTGAAGCTTTCTTT,CASSLGGVNTEAFF
TRBV9,NA,TRBJ2-1,NA,TGTGCCAGCAGCGATTTACGGGGCTCCTACAATGAGCAGTTCTTC,CASSDLRGSYNEQFF
TRBV7-3,NA,TRBJ2-1,NA,TGTGCCAGCAGCCTAGGACTACCCACATACAATGAGCAGTTCTTC,CASSLGLPTYNEQFF
TRBV29-1,once,TRBJ1-2,NA,TGCAGCGTCCGAGGGGCATATGGCTACACCTTC,CSVRGAYGYTF
TRBV9,NA,TRBJ2-1,TRBD2,TGTGCCAGCAGCGTGGGGGGGGAGCGGTGGGTTGAGCAGTTCTTC,CASSVGGERWVEQFF
TRBV4-1,NA,TRBJ2-7,TRBD2,TGCGCCAGCAGCCAAGATAGTAGGGGCGGGGGGGCCTACGAGCAGTACTTC,CASSQDSRGGGAYEQYF
TRBV11-3,NA,TRBJ2-1,TRBD1,TGTGCCAGCAGCTTGAGGACAGGGGGCCTCGATGAGCAGTTCTTC,CASSLRTGGLDEQFF
TRBV14,NA,TRBJ2-1,NA,TGTGCCAGCAGCCAAGGTGCGGGGGCATATTGGAATGAGCAGTTCTTC,CASSQGAGAYWNEQFF
TRBV30,NA,TRBJ1-4,NA,TGTGCCTGGAGTGCTGGGTATGAAAAACTGTTTTTT,CAWSAGYEKLFF
TRBV2,NA,TRBJ1-1,NA,TGTGCCAGCAGTCAAGACAGCCCGGAGACTGAAGCTTTCTTT,CASSQDSPETEAFF
TRBV19,NA,TRBJ1-1,TRBD1,TGTGCCAGTAAACCTCGCCTGACAGGGGGCCTATACACTGAAGCTTTCTTT,CASKPRLTGGLYTEAFF
TRBV2,NA,TRBJ1-2,TRBD1,TGTGCCAGCAGGTGGACAGGCGTGGGGTACACCTTC,CASRWTGVGYTF
TRBV5-1,NA,TRBJ1-1,NA,TGCGCCAGCAGCTTCGAGAACACTGAAGCTTTCTTT,CASSFENTEAFF
TRBV7-3,once,TRBJ2-1,TRBD1,TGTGCCAGCAGCTTAGGACAGGGTCACTACAATGAGCAGTTCTTC,CASSLGQGHYNEQFF
TRBV5-4,NA,TRBJ2-6,NA,TGTGCCAGCGGACTTGAGGGCGCTGGGGCCAACGTCCTGACTTTC,CASGLEGAGANVLTF
TRBV14,once,TRBJ2-7,NA,TGTGCCAGCAGCCATTCAGGGGCCTACTACGAGCAGTACTTC,CASSHSGAYYEQYF
TRBV19,NA,TRBJ2-7,TRBD2,TGTGCCAGCCCCGGGCGAGCGGTAGGTCTCGCGGGGCGGAGCGGGAGGGGTTCCTACGAGCAGTACTTC,CASPGRAVGLAGRSGRGSYEQYF
TRBV9,NA,TRBJ1-1,NA,TGTGCCAGCAGCCCCCCCGGTACTGAAGCTTTCTTT,CASSPPGTEAFF
TRBV11-3,NA,TRBJ1-4,NA,TGTGCCAGCAGTTCACGACGGATTTTTAATGAAAAACTGTTTTTT,CASSSRRIFNEKLFF
TRBV28,NA,TRBJ1-2,TRBD1,TGTGCCAGTGGGGACAGGGGATTCGATGGCTACACCTTC,CASGDRGFDGYTF
TRBV11-2,NA,TRBJ2-2,TRBD2,TGTGCCAGCAGCTCACTAGCGGGGGGGCCCTATGTAAATGGGGAGCTGTTTTTT,CASSSLAGGPYVNGELFF
TRBV7-8,NA,TRBJ1-1,NA,TGTGCCAGCAGCTTATCGGTCTCCTACTCGGGTGAAGCTTTCTTT,CASSLSVSYSGEAFF
TRBV9,NA,TRBJ2-1,NA,TGTGCCAGCAGCGACGAGAGGGGGGCCCCAATCGATGAGCAGTTCTTC,CASSDERGAPIDEQFF
TRBV15,NA,TRBJ2-1,NA,TGTGCCACCAGCAGGGGTTTGGATGAGCAGTTCTTC,CATSRGLDEQFF
TRBV29-1,few,TRBJ1-5,TRBD1,TGCAGCGTTGAAGTGGGACAGGGCAATCAGCCCCAGCATTTT,CSVEVGQGNQPQHF
TRBV7-9,NA,TRBJ2-1,NA,TGTGCTAGCAGCCCCCCTCTACCACGGGACATCCATTTCTTC,CASSPPLPRDIHFF